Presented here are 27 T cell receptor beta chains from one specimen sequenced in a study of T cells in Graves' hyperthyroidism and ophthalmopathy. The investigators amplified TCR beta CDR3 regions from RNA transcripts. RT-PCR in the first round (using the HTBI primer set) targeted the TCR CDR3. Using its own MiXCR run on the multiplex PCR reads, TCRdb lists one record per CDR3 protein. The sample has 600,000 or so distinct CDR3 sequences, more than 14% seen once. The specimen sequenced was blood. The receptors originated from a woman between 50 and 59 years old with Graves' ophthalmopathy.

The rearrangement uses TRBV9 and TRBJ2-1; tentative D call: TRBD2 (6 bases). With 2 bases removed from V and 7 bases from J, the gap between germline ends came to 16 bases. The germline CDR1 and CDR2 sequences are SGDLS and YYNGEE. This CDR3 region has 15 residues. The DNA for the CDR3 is TGTGCCAGCAGCGTTGGCGGGGAAGCTTCGAATGAGCAGTTCTTC. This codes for CASSVGGEASNEQFF.

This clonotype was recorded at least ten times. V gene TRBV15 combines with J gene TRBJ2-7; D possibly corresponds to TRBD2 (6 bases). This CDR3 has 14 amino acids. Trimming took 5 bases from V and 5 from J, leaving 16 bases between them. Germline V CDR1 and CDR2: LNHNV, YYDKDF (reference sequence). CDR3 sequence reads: CATSHPRRDHEQYF. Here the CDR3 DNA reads TGTGCCACCAGCCATCCGAGGAGGGACCACGAGCAGTACTTC.

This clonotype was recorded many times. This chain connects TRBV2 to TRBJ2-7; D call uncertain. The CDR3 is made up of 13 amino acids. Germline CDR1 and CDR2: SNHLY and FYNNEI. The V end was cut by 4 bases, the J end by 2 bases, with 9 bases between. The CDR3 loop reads CASSGDVTYEQYF. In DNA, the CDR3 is TGTGCCAGCAGTGGTGACGTGACCTACGAGCAGTACTTC.

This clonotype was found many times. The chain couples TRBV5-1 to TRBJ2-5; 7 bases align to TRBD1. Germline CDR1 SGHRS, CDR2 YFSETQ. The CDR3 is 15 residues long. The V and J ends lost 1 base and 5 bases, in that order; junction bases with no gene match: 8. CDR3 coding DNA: TGCGCCAGCAGCTTGTCCGGGACAGCCCTGGAGACCCAGTACTTC. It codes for CASSLSGTALETQYF.

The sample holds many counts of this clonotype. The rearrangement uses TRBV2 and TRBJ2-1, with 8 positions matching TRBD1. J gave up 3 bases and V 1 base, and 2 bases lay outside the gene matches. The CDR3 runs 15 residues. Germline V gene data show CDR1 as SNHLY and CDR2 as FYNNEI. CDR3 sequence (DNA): TGTGCCAGCAGTGAAGTTGGGACAGGCTACAATGAGCAGTTCTTC. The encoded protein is CASSEVGTGYNEQFF. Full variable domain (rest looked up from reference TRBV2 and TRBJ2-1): EPEVTQTPSHQVTQMGQEVILRCVPISNHLYFYWYRQILGQKVEFLVSFYNNEISEKSEIFDDQFSVERPDGSNFTLKIRSTKLEDSAMYFCASSEVGTGYNEQFFGPGTRLTVL.

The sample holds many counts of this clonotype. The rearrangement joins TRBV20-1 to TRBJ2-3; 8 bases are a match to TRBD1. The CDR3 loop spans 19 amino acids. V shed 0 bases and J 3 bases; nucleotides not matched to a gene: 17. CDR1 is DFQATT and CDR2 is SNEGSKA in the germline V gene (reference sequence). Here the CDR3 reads CSARDGGTRTGLKTDTQYF. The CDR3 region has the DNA TGCAGTGCTAGAGATGGGGGGACCCGGACAGGGTTGAAGACAGATACGCAGTATTTT.

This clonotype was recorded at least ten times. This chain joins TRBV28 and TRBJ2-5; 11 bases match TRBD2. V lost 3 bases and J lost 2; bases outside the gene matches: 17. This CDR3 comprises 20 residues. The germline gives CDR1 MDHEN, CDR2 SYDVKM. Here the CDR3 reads CASSFPYGTSGPRGQETQYF. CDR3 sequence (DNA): TGTGCCAGCAGTTTCCCCTACGGGACTAGCGGCCCAAGGGGGCAAGAGACCCAGTACTTC.

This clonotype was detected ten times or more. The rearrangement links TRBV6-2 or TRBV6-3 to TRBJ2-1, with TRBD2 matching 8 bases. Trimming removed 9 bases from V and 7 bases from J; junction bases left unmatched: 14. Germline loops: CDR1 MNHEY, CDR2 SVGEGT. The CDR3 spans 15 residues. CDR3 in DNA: TGTGCCAGGCTGGTGGGTAGCGGGATGGGGAATGAGCAGTTCTTC. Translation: CARLVGSGMGNEQFF.

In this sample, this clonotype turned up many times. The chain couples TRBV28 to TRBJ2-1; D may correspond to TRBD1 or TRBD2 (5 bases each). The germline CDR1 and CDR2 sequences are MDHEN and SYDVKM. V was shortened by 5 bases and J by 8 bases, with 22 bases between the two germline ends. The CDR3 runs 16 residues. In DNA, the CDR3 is TGTGCCAGCAGTCTCTCGCCCGGGGCCGGTCCCGATGAGCAGTTCTTC. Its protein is CASSLSPGAGPDEQFF.

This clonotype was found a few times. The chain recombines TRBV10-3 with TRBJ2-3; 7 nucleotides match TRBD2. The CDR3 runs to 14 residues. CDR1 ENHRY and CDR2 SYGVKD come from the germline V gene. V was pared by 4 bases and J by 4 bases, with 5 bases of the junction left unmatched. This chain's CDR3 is CAISGAGRADTQYF. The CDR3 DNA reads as TGTGCCATCAGTGGAGCGGGGAGAGCAGATACGCAGTATTTT.

CDR3 sequence reads: CATHIGLAGVSGGELFF. The CDR3 nucleotides are TGTGCCACCCATATTGGACTAGCGGGAGTCTCTGGCGGGGAGCTGTTTTTT. J is TRBJ2-2 and V is TRBV15, with TRBD2 matching 13 bases. From germline, CDR1 is LNHNV and CDR2 YYDKDF (reference sequence). CDR3 size: 17 residues. The V gene end was trimmed by 8 bases and the J gene end by 7 bases; junction bases not matched to a gene: 13.

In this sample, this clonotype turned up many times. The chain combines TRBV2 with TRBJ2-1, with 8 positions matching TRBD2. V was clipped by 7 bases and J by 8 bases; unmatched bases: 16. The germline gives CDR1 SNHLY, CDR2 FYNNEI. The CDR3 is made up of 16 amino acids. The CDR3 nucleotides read TGTGCCAGCACCTCGGAAGGGACTAGAAGGTTCCATGAGCAGTTCTTC. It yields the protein CASTSEGTRRFHEQFF.

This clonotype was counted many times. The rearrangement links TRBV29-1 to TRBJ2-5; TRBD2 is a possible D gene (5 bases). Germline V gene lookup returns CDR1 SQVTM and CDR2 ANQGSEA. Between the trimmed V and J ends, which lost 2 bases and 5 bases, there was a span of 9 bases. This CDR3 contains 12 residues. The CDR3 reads CSVEPGSETQYF. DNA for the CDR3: TGCAGCGTTGAACCGGGGAGCGAGACCCAGTACTTC.

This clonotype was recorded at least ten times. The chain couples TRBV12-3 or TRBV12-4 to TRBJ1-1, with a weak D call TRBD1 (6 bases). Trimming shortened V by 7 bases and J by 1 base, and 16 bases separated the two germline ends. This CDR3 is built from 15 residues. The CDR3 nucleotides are TGTGCCAGCATTCAAGGATGGGGGCCGAACACTGAAGCTTTCTTT. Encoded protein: CASIQGWGPNTEAFF.

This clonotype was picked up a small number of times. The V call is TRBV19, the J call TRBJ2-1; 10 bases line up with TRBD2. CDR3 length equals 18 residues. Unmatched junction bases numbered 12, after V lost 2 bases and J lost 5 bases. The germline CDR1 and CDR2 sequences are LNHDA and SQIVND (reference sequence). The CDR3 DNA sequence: TGTGCCAGTAGTATAATGTCGGCTAGCGGGAGTTTCGACAATGAGCAGTTCTTC. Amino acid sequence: CASSIMSASGSFDNEQFF.

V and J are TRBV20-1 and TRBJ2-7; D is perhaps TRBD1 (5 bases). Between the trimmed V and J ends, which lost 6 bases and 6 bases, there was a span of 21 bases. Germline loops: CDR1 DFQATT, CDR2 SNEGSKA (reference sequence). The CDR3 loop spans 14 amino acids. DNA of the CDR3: TGCAGTGCGAATCGCCCCTTCAGGGTTGGCGAGCAGTACTTC. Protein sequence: CSANRPFRVGEQYF.

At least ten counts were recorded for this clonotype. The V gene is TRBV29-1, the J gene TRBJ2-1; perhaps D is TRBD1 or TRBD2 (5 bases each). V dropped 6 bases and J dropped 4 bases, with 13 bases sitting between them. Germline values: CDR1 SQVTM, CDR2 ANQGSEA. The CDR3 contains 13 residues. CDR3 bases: TGCAGCGTCCTCCGGGGCCAATACAATGAGCAGTTCTTC. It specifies CSVLRGQYNEQFF.

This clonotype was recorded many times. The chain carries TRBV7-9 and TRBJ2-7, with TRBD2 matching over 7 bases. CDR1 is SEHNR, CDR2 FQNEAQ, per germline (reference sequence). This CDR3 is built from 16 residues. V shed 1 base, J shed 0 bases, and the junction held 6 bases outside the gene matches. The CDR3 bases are TGTGCCAGCAGCTTAGTACGGACTAGTAGCTCCTACGAGCAGTACTTC. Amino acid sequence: CASSLVRTSSSYEQYF.

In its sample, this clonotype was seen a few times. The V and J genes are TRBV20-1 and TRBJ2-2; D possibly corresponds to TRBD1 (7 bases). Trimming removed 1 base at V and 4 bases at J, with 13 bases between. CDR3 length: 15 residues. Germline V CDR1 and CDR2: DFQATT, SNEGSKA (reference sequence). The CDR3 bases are TGCAGTGCTAGAGGGAGGGGGCGTAGCACCGGGGAGCTGTTTTTT. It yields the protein CSARGRGRSTGELFF.

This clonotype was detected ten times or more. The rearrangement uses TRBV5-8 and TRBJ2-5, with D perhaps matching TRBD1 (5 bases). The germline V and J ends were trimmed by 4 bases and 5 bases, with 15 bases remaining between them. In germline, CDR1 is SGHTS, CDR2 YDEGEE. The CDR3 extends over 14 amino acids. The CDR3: CASSTTRVGETQYF. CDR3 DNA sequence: TGTGCCAGCAGCACCACCAGGGTCGGGGAGACCCAGTACTTC.

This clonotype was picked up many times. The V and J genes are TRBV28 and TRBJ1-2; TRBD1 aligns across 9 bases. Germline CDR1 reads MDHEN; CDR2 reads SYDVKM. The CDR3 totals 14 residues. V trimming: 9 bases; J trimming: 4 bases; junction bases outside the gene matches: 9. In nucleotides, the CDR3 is TGTGCCAGTCTAACCGGGACAGGGCTCTATGGCTACACCTTC. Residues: CASLTGTGLYGYTF.

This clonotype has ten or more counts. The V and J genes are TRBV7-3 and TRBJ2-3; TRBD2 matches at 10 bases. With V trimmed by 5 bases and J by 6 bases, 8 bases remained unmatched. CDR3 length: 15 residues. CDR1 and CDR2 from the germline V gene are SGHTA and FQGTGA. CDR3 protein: CASSLLAGWGDTQYF. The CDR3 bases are TGTGCCAGCAGCCTACTAGCGGGGTGGGGGGATACGCAGTATTTT.

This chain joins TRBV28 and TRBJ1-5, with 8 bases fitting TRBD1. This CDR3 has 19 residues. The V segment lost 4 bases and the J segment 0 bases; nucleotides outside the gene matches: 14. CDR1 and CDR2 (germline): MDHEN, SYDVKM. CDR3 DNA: TGTGCCAGCAGTTCCGGACGGGCAGGGGGCGAGAATAGCAATCAGCCCCAGCATTTT. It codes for CASSSGRAGGENSNQPQHF.

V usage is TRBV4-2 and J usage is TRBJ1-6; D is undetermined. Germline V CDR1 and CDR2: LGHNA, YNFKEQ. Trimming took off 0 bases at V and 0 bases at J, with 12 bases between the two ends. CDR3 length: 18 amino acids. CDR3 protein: CASSQEPGSSSYNSPLHF. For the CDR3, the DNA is TGTGCCAGCAGCCAAGAGCCGGGTTCTAGCTCCTATAATTCACCCCTCCACTTT.

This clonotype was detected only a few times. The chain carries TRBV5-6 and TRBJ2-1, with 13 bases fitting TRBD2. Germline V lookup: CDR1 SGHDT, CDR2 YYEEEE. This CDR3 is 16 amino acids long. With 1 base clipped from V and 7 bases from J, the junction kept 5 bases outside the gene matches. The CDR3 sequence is CASSLLRTSGRNEQFF. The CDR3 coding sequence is TGTGCCAGCAGCTTGCTAAGGACTAGCGGGAGAAATGAGCAGTTCTTC.

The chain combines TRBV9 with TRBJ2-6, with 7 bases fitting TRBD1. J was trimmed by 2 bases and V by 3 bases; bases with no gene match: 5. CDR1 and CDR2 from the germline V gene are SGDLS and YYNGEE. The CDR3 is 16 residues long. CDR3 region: CASSATGAPGANVLTF. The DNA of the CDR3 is TGTGCCAGCAGCGCAACAGGGGCCCCTGGGGCCAACGTCCTGACTTTC. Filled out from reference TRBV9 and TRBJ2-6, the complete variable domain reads DSGVTQTPKHLITATGQRVTLRCSPRSGDLSVYWYQQSLDQGLQFLIQYYNGEERAKGNILERFSAQQFPDLHSELNLSSLELGDSALYFCASSATGAPGANVLTFGAGSRLTVL.

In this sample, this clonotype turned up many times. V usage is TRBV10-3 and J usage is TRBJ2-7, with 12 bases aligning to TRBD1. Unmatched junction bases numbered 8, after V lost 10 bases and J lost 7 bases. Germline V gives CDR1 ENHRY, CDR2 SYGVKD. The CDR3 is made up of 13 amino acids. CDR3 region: CANSGQGAQEQYF. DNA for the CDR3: TGTGCCAATTCGGGACAGGGGGCGCAAGAGCAGTACTTC.